One and the same sample provided the 13 T cell receptor beta chains below, sequenced in a study of Graves' ophthalmopathy and Graves' hyperthyroidism. RNA transcripts were the template, and TCR beta CDR3 regions were amplified from them. The workflow started with a first-round RT-PCR run with HTBI primers and then moved on to a second-round multiplex PCR. TCRdb fed the multiplex PCR reads into MiXCR, producing one record per CDR3 protein. Of some 380,000 distinct CDR3 sequences in the sample, less than 20% were seen once. Sequenced material: peripheral blood. Receptors originate from a woman aged 18-35 years with stable Graves' hyperthyroidism.

In its sample, this clonotype was seen many times. V is TRBV7-2 and J is TRBJ1-5; D gene unclear. Germline-derived CDR1 and CDR2 are SGHTA and FQGNSA. V lost 1 base to trimming and J lost 1 base, with 8 bases between them. The CDR3 loop spans 15 amino acids. In nucleotides, the CDR3 is TGTGCCAGCAGCTTAGTTCCAGACAGCAATCAGCCCCAGCATTTT. Amino acids: CASSLVPDSNQPQHF.

This clonotype has a count of ten or more. V and J are TRBV7-9 and TRBJ2-5, with TRBD1 identical over 9 bases. Germline CDR1 is SEHNR and CDR2 is FQNEAQ (reference sequence). This CDR3 spans 14 amino acids. V lost 6 bases, J lost 5 bases, and 7 bases stayed unmatched. The chain's CDR3 is CASRPQGAHETQYF. DNA for the CDR3: TGTGCCAGCAGACCACAGGGGGCCCACGAGACCCAGTACTTC.

This clonotype was counted at least ten times. The chain recombines TRBV24-1 with TRBJ1-2; D gene unclear. The CDR3 sequence is 12 residues long. CDR1 is KGHDR, CDR2 SFDVKD, per germline. Deletions cut 5 bases from V and 2 bases from J, with 5 bases between. As DNA, the CDR3 is TGTGCCACCAGTGGATCAAACTATGGCTACACCTTC. Residues: CATSGSNYGYTF.

The sample holds many counts of this clonotype. This chain connects TRBV11-2 to TRBJ1-6, with a possible D match to TRBD1 (5 bases). V was cut by 2 bases and J by 4 bases, with 12 bases left in between. This CDR3 is 16 amino acids long. Germline CDR1 SGHAT, CDR2 FQNNGV. DNA for the CDR3: TGTGCCAGCAGCTTAAGGGAAGCAGGGTATAATTCACCCCTCCACTTT. This encodes CASSLREAGYNSPLHF.

There are many counts of this clonotype. J is TRBJ1-1 and V is TRBV5-1; D unclear. There are 13 residues in the CDR3. V was pared by 2 bases and J by 5 bases, with 10 bases between. Germline CDR1 reads SGHRS; CDR2 reads YFSETQ. This CDR3 is CASSFSMGTEAFF. As DNA, the CDR3 is TGCGCCAGCAGCTTTTCCATGGGAACTGAAGCTTTCTTT.

This clonotype came up a few times. CDR3 sequence (DNA): TGTGCCAGCAGCGAGGGGGACGGCCGCTCCTACGAGCAGTACTTC. Protein: CASSEGDGRSYEQYF. The V call is TRBV9, the J call TRBJ2-7, with a weak D call TRBD1 (6 bases). Germline V gives CDR1 SGDLS, CDR2 YYNGEE. The ends were cut back, 3 bases at V and 0 bases at J, with 13 bases in the middle. The CDR3 contains 15 residues.

In this sample, this clonotype turned up many times. The CDR3 does not end in the conserved phenylalanine or tryptophan, so this is likely a read error. Because the CDR3's place on the DNA is in doubt, the DNA is left out and the CDR3 is given as listed by TCRdb. The V gene is TRBV6-2 or TRBV6-3, the J gene TRBJ2-7; TRBD1, as called in the table, went unchecked against the DNA. CDR1 MNHEY and CDR2 SVGEGT come from the germline V gene. The CDR3 is 19 amino acids long, termini counted. The CDR3 is CASSYPLQGAYEQYLEGLS.

Ten or more counts support this clonotype. The chain combines TRBV6-2 or TRBV6-3 with TRBJ2-5, with D unresolved. CDR1 and CDR2 from the germline V gene are MNHEY and SVGEGT. Trimming took off 0 bases at V and 4 bases at J, with 12 bases between the two ends. The CDR3 runs 15 residues. This chain's CDR3 is CASSYSNFGGETQYF. CDR3 bases: TGTGCCAGCAGTTACTCGAATTTCGGTGGAGAGACCCAGTACTTC.

This clonotype was observed at least ten times. The rearrangement joins TRBV5-1 to TRBJ1-2; 9 positions agree with TRBD1. Germline-derived CDR1 and CDR2 are SGHRS and YFSETQ. The CDR3 contains 15 residues. J was trimmed by 4 bases and V by 0 bases; bases with no gene match: 4. CDR3 residues: CASSLGLDRGYGYTF. The CDR3 DNA is TGCGCCAGCAGCTTGGGCCTGGACAGGGGCTATGGCTACACCTTC.

This clonotype occurred a few times. V usage is TRBV4-1 and J usage is TRBJ1-2; 8 bases are shared with TRBD1. Trimming took 4 bases from V and 8 from J; bases not matched to a gene: 12. The CDR3 has 15 amino acids. Looked up from germline, CDR1 is MGHRA and CDR2 is YSYEKL. This CDR3 reads CASSLEPGGKKGYTF. Here the CDR3 DNA reads TGCGCCAGCAGCCTAGAACCAGGGGGCAAGAAAGGCTACACCTTC.

This clonotype was detected ten times or more. The V call is TRBV7-8, the J call TRBJ2-2; D remains ambiguous. Trimming cost V 0 bases and J 4 bases, with 9 bases left between them. Germline assignment: CDR1 SGHVS and CDR2 FQNEAQ. This CDR3 region has 15 residues. CDR3 coding DNA: TGTGCCAGCAGCTTAGCACGGCTTGTCACCGGGGAGCTGTTTTTT. Translated: CASSLARLVTGELFF.

This clonotype was seen ten or more times. The J gene is TRBJ2-3, the V gene TRBV6-1, with no clear D. Germline values: CDR1 MNHNS, CDR2 SASEGT. The CDR3 length is 15 residues. Trimming removed 4 bases at V and 4 bases at J, with 15 bases between. The CDR3 bases are TGTGCCAGCAGTGTAACCAGACGTAGGGCAGATACGCAGTATTTT. It specifies CASSVTRRRADTQYF.

The table lists this clonotype with many counts. This sequence joins TRBV29-1 and TRBJ2-2; D is possibly TRBD2 (5 bases). This CDR3 is built from 19 residues. Trimming took off 4 bases at V and 0 bases at J, with 24 bases between the two ends. Germline V gives CDR1 SQVTM, CDR2 ANQGSEA. The CDR3 coding sequence is TGCAGCGTTGCCGTCCGCCCTAGTAAGGCGGGCGCGAACACCGGGGAGCTGTTTTTT. It specifies CSVAVRPSKAGANTGELFF.